This T cell receptor (beta chain) came from a study of cytomegalovirus exposure and HLA in healthy donors. General observations from the study: Cytomegalovirus-associated TCR beta chains were listed, numbering 150 to 200.

Of note for this clone: Its target is not known.

The CDR3 is 16 residues long. V gave up 1 base and J gave up 5 bases; unmatched junction bases: 8. Germline loops: CDR1 SGHNT, CDR2 YYREEE (reference sequence). Using immunoSEQ multiplex PCR, the repertoire was profiled, and TCRdb retains in-frame clones only, with some absent. The sample shows fewer than 120,000 clones, roughly 90% of them seen only once. The sample taken for sequencing was PBMCs. This chain joins TRBV5-4 and TRBJ1-1; 10 bases are shared with TRBD1. The clonotype comes from a woman in her thirties in good health and CMV-seropositive. CDR3 residues: CASSLPMGQGRTEAFF. CDR3 in DNA: TGTGCCAGCAGCTTGCCAATGGGACAGGGGAGAACTGAAGCTTTCTTT.